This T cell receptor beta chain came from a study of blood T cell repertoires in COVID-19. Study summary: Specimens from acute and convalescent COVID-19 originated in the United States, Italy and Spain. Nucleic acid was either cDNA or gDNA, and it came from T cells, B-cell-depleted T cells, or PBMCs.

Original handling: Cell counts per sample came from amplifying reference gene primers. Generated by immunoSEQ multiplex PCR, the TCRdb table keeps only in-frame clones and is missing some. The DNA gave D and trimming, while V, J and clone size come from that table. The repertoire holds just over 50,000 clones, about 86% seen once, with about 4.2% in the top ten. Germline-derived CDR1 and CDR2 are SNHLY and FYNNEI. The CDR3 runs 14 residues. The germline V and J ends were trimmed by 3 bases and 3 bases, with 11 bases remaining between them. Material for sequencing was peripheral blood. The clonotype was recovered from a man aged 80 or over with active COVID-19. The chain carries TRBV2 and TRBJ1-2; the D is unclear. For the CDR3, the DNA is TGTGCCAGCAGTGAGAATCTAGATTACTATGGCTACACCTTC. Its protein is CASSENLDYYGYTF.